This is a list of T cell receptor beta chains from one sample in a study of T cell responses to AZD1222 COVID-19 vaccine. Method: immunoSEQ multiplex PCR; TCRdb's copy keeps in-frame clones and lacks some. Of some 120,000 clones in the sample, 88% are singletons; the top ten hold about 10%. This specimen was peripheral blood, taken on day 0 of AZD1222 vaccination. These receptor sequences come from an adult in good health. Both conserved end residues are part of each CDR3. The D gene is left open where the match is weak. Clone sizes are given selectively: once, few, many, or a class where the clone is expanded.

j_gene | v_gene | abundance | d_gene | CDR3aa | CDR3nt
TRBJ1-1 | TRBV13 | - | TRBD1 | CASSLGVTGAGEAFF | TGTGCCAGCAGCTTAGGGGTTACAGGGGCGGGTGAAGCTTTCTTT
TRBJ2-3 | TRBV29-1 | - | - | CSVHRELTTDTQYF | TGCAGCGTTCACCGGGAACTTACCACAGATACGCAGTATTTT
TRBJ1-2 | TRBV5-1 | - | - | CASSSADSPIYGYTF | TGCGCCAGCAGCTCAGCGGACAGCCCAATCTATGGCTACACCTTC
TRBJ2-1 | TRBV20-1 | many | TRBD2 | CSASRRGGSSYNEQFF | TGCAGTGCTAGTCGTCGAGGCGGGAGCTCCTACAATGAGCAGTTCTTC
TRBJ1-5 | TRBV6-5 | - | - | CASVSEYSNQPQHF | TGTGCCAGCGTTTCAGAATATAGCAATCAGCCCCAGCATTTT
TRBJ2-1 | TRBV7-2 | - | TRBD2 | CASSLQTSGRHEQFF | TGTGCCAGCAGCTTACAGACCAGCGGGAGACATGAGCAGTTCTTC
TRBJ1-1 | TRBV6-4 | - | - | CASSPDTAGGTEAFF | TGTGCCAGCAGTCCCGACACGGCCGGGGGCACTGAAGCTTTCTTT
TRBJ1-1 | TRBV28 | - | - | CASRAPRRGAEAFF | TGTGCCAGCAGAGCCCCCCGGCGGGGGGCTGAAGCTTTCTTT
TRBJ2-5 | TRBV7-2 | once | TRBD2 | CAAGTSGVFQETQYF | TGTGCCGCCGGGACTAGCGGGGTCTTCCAAGAGACCCAGTACTTC
TRBJ2-2 | TRBV4-2 | - | TRBD2 | CASSRLLAGENTGELFF | TGTGCCAGCAGCCGACTACTAGCGGGGGAGAACACCGGGGAGCTGTTTTTT
TRBJ2-5 | TRBV6-5 | - | TRBD1 | CASSTTGGVGETQYF | TGTGCCAGCAGTACTACAGGGGGCGTAGGGGAGACCCAGTACTTC
TRBJ2-5 | TRBV7-3 | - | TRBD1 | CASSPGQGAYETQYF | TGTGCCAGCAGCCCCGGACAGGGGGCTTATGAGACCCAGTACTTC
TRBJ2-1 | TRBV28 | - | - | CASREEMFSNEQFF | TGTGCCAGCCGCGAAGAAATGTTCAGCAATGAGCAGTTCTTC
TRBJ1-1 | TRBV5-1 | - | TRBD1 | CASSSLWDRGSTEAFF | TGCGCCAGCAGTTCCCTTTGGGACAGGGGAAGCACTGAAGCTTTCTTT
TRBJ1-2 | TRBV28 | - | - | CASSLSSTGRLMRGYTF | TGTGCCAGCAGTTTAAGCTCGACAGGCCGCTTGATGAGAGGCTACACCTTC
TRBJ1-1 | TRBV6-5 | - | - | CASSYVGAQINTEAFF | TGTGCCAGCAGTTACGTGGGGGCCCAGATAAACACTGAAGCTTTCTTT
TRBJ2-3 | TRBV5-1 | - | - | CASSLVADTQYF | TGCGCCAGCAGCTTGGTGGCAGATACGCAGTATTTT
TRBJ1-2 | TRBV9 | once | - | CASSVGRLTDYGYTF | TGTGCCAGCAGCGTAGGGAGGCTGACGGACTATGGCTACACCTTC
TRBJ1-2 | TRBV11-2 | few | - | CASSLASFDGYTF | TGTGCCAGCAGCTTGGCCTCTTTTGATGGCTACACCTTC
TRBJ2-7 | TRBV7-9 | - | TRBD2 | CASSRASGGKYEQYF | TGTGCCAGCAGCCGAGCTAGCGGGGGCAAGTACGAGCAGTACTTC
TRBJ1-1 | TRBV30 | - | TRBD1 | CAWSPSDRGNTEAFF | TGTGCCTGGAGTCCCTCGGACAGGGGGAACACTGAAGCTTTCTTT
TRBJ1-6 | TRBV6-1 | - | TRBD1 | CASSEIQGGDSYNSPLHF | TGTGCCAGCAGTGAAATTCAGGGGGGAGACTCCTATAATTCACCCCTCCACTTT
TRBJ2-1 | TRBV7-9 | - | TRBD2 | CASGLAGNNEQFF | TGTGCCAGCGGGCTAGCGGGGAACAATGAGCAGTTCTTC
TRBJ2-1 | TRBV12-5 | - | TRBD1 | CASGSTGGSSYNEQFF | TGTGCTAGTGGTTCTACAGGGGGGAGCTCCTACAATGAGCAGTTCTTC
TRBJ1-6 | TRBV27 | once | - | CASSLGAGAGSPLHF | TGTGCCAGCAGTTTAGGGGCAGGGGCGGGTTCACCCCTCCACTTT
TRBJ1-6 | TRBV11-2 | - | - | CASSLRGSYNSPLHF | TGTGCCAGCAGCTTGCGGGGTTCATATAATTCACCCCTCCACTTT
TRBJ1-2 | TRBV29-1 | - | - | CSGERADYWEGGYTF | TGCAGCGGTGAGCGAGCCGATTATTGGGAGGGTGGCTACACCTTC
TRBJ2-2 | TRBV6-5 | - | TRBD1 | CASSYSSAGGGELFF | TGTGCCAGCAGTTACTCGAGTGCAGGGGGCGGGGAGCTGTTTTTT
TRBJ1-2 | TRBV19 | - | - | CASSIATGTGLYGYTF | TGTGCCAGTAGTATAGCTACGGGGACGGGATTATATGGCTACACCTTC
TRBJ2-1 | TRBV7-2 | - | TRBD2 | CASSSSSGGLYNEQFF | TGTGCCAGCAGCTCATCTAGCGGGGGCCTCTACAATGAGCAGTTCTTC
TRBJ1-1 | TRBV10-3 | medium-sized | TRBD1 | CAISDRPGGTEAFF | TGTGCCATCAGTGATCGGCCAGGGGGCACTGAAGCTTTCTTT
TRBJ1-1 | TRBV18 | - | TRBD1 | CASSPTGDTEAFF | TGTGCCAGCTCACCTACAGGGGACACTGAAGCTTTCTTT
TRBJ1-2 | TRBV19 | - | TRBD1 | CASSIGQGPGYTF | TGTGCCAGTAGTATAGGACAGGGACCTGGCTACACCTTC
TRBJ1-1 | TRBV18 | - | - | CASSPIGGNTEAFF | TGTGCCAGCTCACCAATCGGGGGGAACACTGAAGCTTTCTTT
TRBJ1-4 | TRBV29-1 | - | - | CSVERTERGEKLFF | TGCAGCGTTGAAAGGACTGAGAGAGGTGAAAAACTGTTTTTT
TRBJ2-7 | TRBV7-2 | once | TRBD1 | CASSLDRGSYEQYF | TGTGCCAGCAGCCTCGACAGGGGTTCATACGAGCAGTACTTC
TRBJ1-2 | TRBV27 | - | TRBD1 | CASRSSGTGGGGYTF | TGTGCCAGCAGATCCTCCGGGACAGGGGGTGGTGGCTACACCTTC
TRBJ1-3 | TRBV7-6 | - | - | CASSLAPTVSGNTIYF | TGTGCCAGCAGCTTAGCCCCGACAGTGTCTGGAAACACCATATATTTT
TRBJ1-2 | TRBV11-2 | - | TRBD1 | CASSRGGTGANYGYTF | TGTGCCAGCAGCCGTGGGGGGACAGGGGCTAACTATGGCTACACCTTC
TRBJ2-7 | TRBV7-8 | - | TRBD1 | CASRTRQGREQYF | TGTGCCAGCAGGACCAGACAGGGGAGGGAGCAGTACTTC
TRBJ1-1 | TRBV27 | - | - | CASMTTSREAFF | TGTGCCAGCATGACAACGTCCCGAGAAGCTTTCTTT
TRBJ2-5 | TRBV7-7 | once | TRBD2 | CASSSGGGAETQYF | TGTGCCAGCAGCTCGGGGGGGGGCGCGGAGACCCAGTACTTC
TRBJ2-3 | TRBV5-1 | few | TRBD2 | CASSIGLASTDTQYF | TGCGCCAGCAGCATCGGACTAGCGAGCACAGATACGCAGTATTTT
TRBJ1-4 | TRBV15 | - | - | CATSRDLGSTNEKLFF | TGTGCCACCAGCAGAGATCTCGGGTCAACTAATGAAAAACTGTTTTTT
TRBJ1-4 | TRBV20-1 | - | - | CSASTTRDEKLFF | TGCAGTGCTAGTACGACGAGGGACGAAAAACTGTTTTTT
TRBJ1-4 | TRBV9 | - | - | CASSPDGNEKLFF | TGTGCCAGCAGCCCGGACGGGAATGAAAAACTGTTTTTT
TRBJ2-6 | TRBV5-1 | - | TRBD1 | CASRGDSGQGLKGGANVLTF | TGCGCCAGCAGGGGTGACTCGGGACAGGGGCTTAAAGGTGGGGCCAACGTCCTGACTTTC
TRBJ2-1 | TRBV6-5 | - | TRBD2 | CASIRFSGGYNEQFF | TGTGCCAGCATCCGATTTAGCGGGGGCTACAATGAGCAGTTCTTC
TRBJ2-7 | TRBV5-1 | - | - | CASSLHNEQYF | TGCGCCAGCAGCCTCCATAACGAGCAGTACTTC
TRBJ1-2 | TRBV7-3 | few | - | CASGSGGGYGYTF | TGTGCCAGCGGTTCGGGGGGCGGCTATGGCTACACCTTC
TRBJ1-2 | TRBV7-9 | - | - | CASSPLEIISNYGYTF | TGTGCCAGCAGCCCCTTAGAGATCATATCTAACTATGGCTACACCTTC
TRBJ2-7 | TRBV6-2/TRBV6-3 | - | - | CASSYANSYEQYF | TGTGCCAGCAGTTACGCTAACTCCTACGAGCAGTACTTC
TRBJ2-2 | TRBV11-3 | - | TRBD1 | CASSPRDRGAGELFF | TGTGCCAGCAGCCCCCGGGACAGGGGCGCCGGGGAGCTGTTTTTT
TRBJ1-5 | TRBV6-5 | - | - | CASSRRDQPQHF | TGTGCCAGCAGTCGGAGAGATCAGCCCCAGCATTTT
TRBJ1-3 | TRBV21-1 | - | - | CASSKQGRRNTIYF | TGTGCCAGCAGCAAGCAGGGTCGGAGAAACACCATATATTTT
TRBJ1-6 | TRBV19 | once | - | CASNEGSSPLHF | TGTGCCAGTAATGAAGGGAGCTCACCCCTCCACTTT